This T cell receptor beta chain was captured in a study of cytomegalovirus exposure and HLA in healthy donors. Study observations and caveats: Rare TCR sequences dominated, though some public TCRs recurred in many donors.

For this clone: Antigen: not known.

Assay used: immunoSEQ multiplex PCR; TCRdb lists only in-frame clones, some missing. The data show more than 300,000 clones, 86% seen once. The donors were in the roughly 130-subject validation cohort, distinct from the approximately 700-subject first cohort. The germline CDR1 and CDR2 sequences are MNHEY and SMNVEV (reference sequence). This CDR3 is 11 amino acids long. The J segment lost 9 bases and the V segment lost 9 bases, leaving 3 bases of the junction unmatched. The sequence derives from a woman under 30 in good health and CMV-seronegative. Material: PBMCs. J is TRBJ2-1 and V is TRBV27, with 9 bases lining up with TRBD2. The CDR3 spells CASWTSAEQFF. CDR3 coding DNA: TGTGCCAGTTGGACTAGCGCTGAGCAGTTCTTC.